The rows below give T cell receptor beta chains drawn from one sample of a study of naive and memory T cell subsets. TCRdb re-derived calls from the UMI-ligation and nested PCR reads in MiXCR, one entry per CDR3 protein. This repertoire shows 130,000 to 150,000 distinct CDR3 sequences, around 15% found once; its top ten account for roughly 0.13%. Sequencing was performed on naive CD4+ T cells from blood. Every receptor here comes from a human donor in good health. Each CDR3 is given with its conserved first and last residue. The D gene is left open where the match is weak. Expanded clones get a size class; other rows say once, few or many, or leave the size out.

J | D | size | V | DNA | CDR3
TRBJ2-1 | . | few | TRBV29-1 | TGCAGCGTTGATTTAGACCGTGAGCAGTTCTTC | CSVDLDREQFF
TRBJ2-7 | TRBD2 | few | TRBV4-3 | TGCGCCAGCAGCGTGGCTAGCGGGTCGTACGAGCAGTACTTC | CASSVASGSYEQYF
TRBJ1-4 | . | few | TRBV20-1 | TGCAGTGCTCGCAGGGGTTGGTCGGCTAATGAAAAACTGTTTTTT | CSARRGWSANEKLFF
TRBJ2-7 | . | . | TRBV10-3 | TGTGCCATCAGTGCCGGACAGGGACTAAAGTCCTACGAGCAGTACTTC | CAISAGQGLKSYEQYF
TRBJ2-7 | . | . | TRBV12-3/TRBV12-4 | TGTGCCAGCAGTCCCCAAGGCGGGCACTACGAGCAGTACTTC | CASSPQGGHYEQYF
TRBJ2-7 | . | few | TRBV28 | TGTGCCAGCAGTTCCACCGCAGGGTTCTACGAGCAGTACTTC | CASSSTAGFYEQYF
TRBJ2-7 | TRBD1 | few | TRBV6-6 | TGTGCCATTTCGGCGACAGGGACCTACGAGCAGTACTTC | CAISATGTYEQYF
TRBJ2-1 | TRBD2 | few | TRBV3-1 | TGTGCCAGCAGCCAAGATGGGGGACTAGCGGGAGACAATGAGCAGTTCTTC | CASSQDGGLAGDNEQFF
TRBJ1-4 | TRBD1 | many | TRBV28 | TGTGCCAGCAGTACAGGGGCACCTAATGAAAAACTGTTTTTT | CASSTGAPNEKLFF
TRBJ2-7 | . | . | TRBV30 | TGTGCCTGGAGTGGAAGTCTCGAGCAGTACTTC | CAWSGSLEQYF
TRBJ2-7 | . | . | TRBV4-1 | TGCGCCAGCAGCCAAGAAAAACCGGGACTCGAAAGCTCCTACGAGCAGTACTTC | CASSQEKPGLESSYEQYF
TRBJ2-2 | . | few | TRBV7-3 | TGTGCCAGCAGCCTACCTCAAGGCGAGCTGTTTTTT | CASSLPQGELFF
TRBJ2-3 | . | . | TRBV14 | TGTGCCAGCAGCCGCCTGGAGGGAGCCCGCACAGATACGCAGTATTTT | CASSRLEGARTDTQYF
TRBJ1-1 | . | . | TRBV9 | TGTGCCAGCAGCGTTGAAGGCATGAACACTGAAGCTTTCTTT | CASSVEGMNTEAFF
TRBJ1-2 | . | few | TRBV2 | TGTGCCAGCAGTGTTGACAGACGTTTTGGCTACACCTTC | CASSVDRRFGYTF
TRBJ1-1 | . | . | TRBV12-3/TRBV12-4 | TGTGCCAGCAGGGAGGCAGGGGACACTGAAGCTTTCTTT | CASREAGDTEAFF
TRBJ2-3 | . | many | TRBV20-1 | TGCAGTGCACATGAGGGAGGCCGCACAGATACGCAGTATTTT | CSAHEGGRTDTQYF
TRBJ2-2 | TRBD2 | . | TRBV4-2 | TGTGCCAGCAGCCATCCTAGCGGGAAGGAGTACACCGGGGAGCTGTTTTTT | CASSHPSGKEYTGELFF
TRBJ2-5 | . | . | TRBV11-2 | TGTGCCAGCAGCTTAGATCGGAGAGAGACCCAGTACTTC | CASSLDRRETQYF
TRBJ2-1 | . | . | TRBV6-1 | TGTGCCAGCACAAAGGAATACGGATACAATGAGCAGTTCTTC | CASTKEYGYNEQFF
TRBJ2-5 | . | . | TRBV7-2 | TGTGCCAGCAGTCCCTCCGGGGAAGAGACCCAGTACTTC | CASSPSGEETQYF
TRBJ2-1 | . | few | TRBV11-3 | TGTGCCAGCAGCTTAGGTCTCCAAGGTAGCGATGAGCAGTTCTTC | CASSLGLQGSDEQFF
TRBJ2-1 | . | . | TRBV6-6 | TGTGCCAGCAGTTACTCGACGTCTGGGACTGAGCAGTTCTTC | CASSYSTSGTEQFF
TRBJ2-5 | . | few | TRBV6-6 | TGTGCCAGCGGGGTCGGGGAGACCCAGTACTTC | CASGVGETQYF
TRBJ1-1 | TRBD1 | . | TRBV2 | TGTGCCAGCAGTGCCAACAGGGGGCTAACTTTCTTT | CASSANRGLTFF
TRBJ2-7 | . | . | TRBV5-1 | TGCGCCAGCAGCTTGGCCGGTCCCAAGCAGCCCTACGAGCAGTACTTC | CASSLAGPKQPYEQYF
TRBJ1-1 | . | few | TRBV18 | TGTGCCAGCTCACCACCGGTTCCGGGATTGGGCACTGAAGCTTTCTTT | CASSPPVPGLGTEAFF
TRBJ2-7 | . | . | TRBV2 | TGTGCCAGCACCAATATCAACTCCCTATTTTTC | CASTNINSLFF
TRBJ2-7 | . | . | TRBV5-1 | TGCGCCAGCAGCTACGGGGAGGAGGACGAGCAGTACTTC | CASSYGEEDEQYF
TRBJ1-5 | TRBD1 | . | TRBV12-3/TRBV12-4 | TGTGCCAGCAGTACGACTGACAGGGGAAACCATCAGCCCCAGCATTTT | CASSTTDRGNHQPQHF
TRBJ2-1 | TRBD2 | . | TRBV12-3/TRBV12-4 | TGTGCCAGCAGCGCTAGAAAGCGGGACTATTTTGGGGAGCAGTTCTTC | CASSARKRDYFGEQFF
TRBJ2-7 | TRBD2 | few | TRBV28 | TGTGCCAGCAGTTTATGGACTAGCGGGAGGTCCTACGAGCAGTACTTC | CASSLWTSGRSYEQYF
TRBJ2-3 | . | . | TRBV29-1 | TGCAGCGTTGGACAGCCCCCTAGTAGCACAGATACGCAGTATTTT | CSVGQPPSSTDTQYF
TRBJ1-1 | . | . | TRBV18 | TGTGCCAGCTCACTCAGTCGGGGGTTGGGGGAGAACACTGAAGCTTTCTTT | CASSLSRGLGENTEAFF
TRBJ2-2 | . | . | TRBV19 | TGTGCCAGTAGTATCGCGGGGAACACCGGGGAGCTGTTTTTT | CASSIAGNTGELFF
TRBJ1-1 | . | many | TRBV6-6 | TGTGCCAGCAGTTACCACACTGAAGCTTTCTTT | CASSYHTEAFF
TRBJ2-5 | . | . | TRBV7-2 | TGTGCCAGCAGCCCTGACATTCTCAAAGAGACCCAGTACTTC | CASSPDILKETQYF
TRBJ2-5 | . | many | TRBV20-1 | TGCAGTGCTAGAGATCAACGGGGGCAGGAGACCCAGTACTTC | CSARDQRGQETQYF
TRBJ2-1 | . | . | TRBV7-2 | TGTGCCAGCAGCCCCCCCCCCCTGGGCTACAATGAGCAGTTCTTC | CASSPPPLGYNEQFF
TRBJ2-3 | . | few | TRBV7-9 | TGTGCCAGCAGCCCCCCCCCCGCAGTTCTAGGAACAGATACGCAGTATTTT | CASSPPPAVLGTDTQYF
TRBJ2-3 | TRBD2 | few | TRBV6-5 | TGTGCCAGCAGGGGTAGCGGGGCGGGGGCAGATACGCAGTATTTT | CASRGSGAGADTQYF
TRBJ1-2 | . | few | TRBV5-1 | TGCGCCAGCAGCTCCTCAGCCCTTCCTAACTATGGCTACACCTTC | CASSSSALPNYGYTF
TRBJ1-2 | TRBD1 | . | TRBV18 | TGTGCCAGCTCACCAAACAGGGGAGGACAGGAACGTGGCTACACCTTC | CASSPNRGGQERGYTF
TRBJ2-6 | . | once | TRBV7-2 | TGTGCCAGCAGGGACGGCTCTGGGGCCAACGTCCTGACTTTC | CASRDGSGANVLTF
TRBJ2-1 | . | . | TRBV6-2/TRBV6-3 | TGTGCCAGCAGTCAACGCAATGAGCAGTTCTTC | CASSQRNEQFF
TRBJ2-7 | . | . | TRBV5-1 | TGCGCCAGCAGCTTGGCCCCAAATCCCCACGAGCAGTACTTC | CASSLAPNPHEQYF
TRBJ1-5 | . | few | TRBV5-5 | TGTGCCAGCAGCTTCGGCTGGGCTCAGGTAGCGGGCAATCAGCCCCAGCATTTT | CASSFGWAQVAGNQPQHF
TRBJ2-3 | . | . | TRBV10-2 | TGCGCCAGCAGTTCTCTGGGGGGCGTGAAGACAGATACGCAGTATTTT | CASSSLGGVKTDTQYF
TRBJ2-2 | . | few | TRBV7-2 | TGTGCCAGCAGCCTTGATGCGAACACCGGGGAGCTGTTTTTT | CASSLDANTGELFF
TRBJ2-3 | TRBD2 | . | TRBV24-1 | TGTGCCACCAGTGGTCCAAACCTAGCGGGAGCCGCAGATACGCAGTATTTT | CATSGPNLAGAADTQYF
TRBJ2-1 | . | . | TRBV6-6 | TGTGCCAGCGGCTTTGAGAAGGGGCAGTTCTTC | CASGFEKGQFF
TRBJ2-7 | . | many | TRBV6-2/TRBV6-3 | TGTGCCAGCAGTAAAACAGGGTCCCACTCCTACGAGCAGTACTTC | CASSKTGSHSYEQYF
TRBJ1-6 | . | few | TRBV6-2/TRBV6-3 | TGTGCCAGCTCAAAACCGAGGGGATATAATTCACCCCTCCACTTT | CASSKPRGYNSPLHF
TRBJ2-7 | . | . | TRBV9 | TGTGCCAGCAGCGTGGGGCCTAGCCCACTCTACGAGCAGTACTTC | CASSVGPSPLYEQYF
TRBJ1-2 | . | . | TRBV3-1 | TGTGCCAGCAGCCAAGGGGGTGGCCCTAACTATGGCTACACCTTC | CASSQGGGPNYGYTF
TRBJ2-2 | . | many | TRBV7-8 | TGTGCCAGCAGCTTACGGGGCACCGGGGAGCTGTTTTTT | CASSLRGTGELFF
TRBJ2-3 | . | few | TRBV9 | TGTGCCAGCAGCGACCAGGGACTCACAGATACGCAGTATTTT | CASSDQGLTDTQYF
TRBJ2-2 | . | . | TRBV6-5 | TGTGCCAGCAGTTATTGGCAGGGAAACACCGGGGAGCTGTTTTTT | CASSYWQGNTGELFF
TRBJ2-3 | . | . | TRBV5-4 | TGTGCCAGCAGCTTGACCGTGAGCACAGATACGCAGTATTTT | CASSLTVSTDTQYF